This TCR beta chain comes out of a study of cytomegalovirus exposure and HLA in healthy donors. PCR involved 60 Vbeta and 13 Jbeta primers. Method: immunoSEQ multiplex PCR; TCRdb's copy keeps in-frame clones and lacks some. This table holds roughly 98,000 clones, under 85% found once. From germline, CDR1 is MNHEY and CDR2 SVGAGI. The CDR3 extends over 12 amino acids. Trimming shortened V by 8 bases and J by 4 bases, and 11 bases separated the two germline ends. Sequences were obtained from PBMCs. The source of this sequence is a woman in her 70s in good health and CMV-seropositive. The chain is built from TRBV6-5 and TRBJ1-1, with D hard to call. Here the CDR3 DNA reads TGTGCCAGCCGGAGGGCTGGCACTGAAGCTTTCTTT. This translates into CASRRAGTEAFF.